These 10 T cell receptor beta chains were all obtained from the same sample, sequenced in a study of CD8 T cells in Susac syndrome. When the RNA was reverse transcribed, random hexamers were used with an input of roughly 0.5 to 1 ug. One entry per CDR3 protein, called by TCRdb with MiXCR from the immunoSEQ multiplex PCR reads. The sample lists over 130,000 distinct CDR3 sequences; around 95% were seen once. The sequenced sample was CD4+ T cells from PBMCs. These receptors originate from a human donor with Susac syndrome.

The CDR3 nucleotides are TGTGCCAGCAGTTTACGAAGGACAGGGAAGAATTCACCCCTCCACTTT. Protein product: CASSLRRTGKNSPLHF. This chain connects TRBV28 to TRBJ1-6; TRBD1 agrees at 8 bases. The trim removed 2 bases at V and 7 bases at J, leaving 7 bases unmatched. CDR3 length equals 16 residues. Germline V lookup: CDR1 MDHEN, CDR2 SYDVKM.

In DNA form, the CDR3 reads TGTGCCTGGAGCCCTAAAGGGGCCCCGAACACTGAAGCTTTCTTT. Residues: CAWSPKGAPNTEAFF. The chain couples TRBV30 to TRBJ1-1; D possibly corresponds to TRBD1 (5 bases). Per the germline V gene, CDR1 is GTSNPN and CDR2 is SVGIG (reference sequence). Trimming shortened V by 3 bases and J by 1 base, and 15 bases separated the two germline ends. This CDR3 contains 15 residues.

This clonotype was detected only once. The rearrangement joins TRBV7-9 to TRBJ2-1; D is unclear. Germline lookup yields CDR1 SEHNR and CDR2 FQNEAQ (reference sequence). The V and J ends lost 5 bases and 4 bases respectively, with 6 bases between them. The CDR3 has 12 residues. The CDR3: CASSPHYNEQFF. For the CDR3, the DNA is TGTGCCAGCAGCCCCCATTACAATGAGCAGTTCTTC.

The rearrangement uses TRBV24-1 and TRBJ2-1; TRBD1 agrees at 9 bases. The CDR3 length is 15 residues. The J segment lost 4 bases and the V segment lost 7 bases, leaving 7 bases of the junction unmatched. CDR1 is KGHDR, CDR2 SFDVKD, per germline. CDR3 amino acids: CATRHRDRDYNEQFF. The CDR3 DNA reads TGTGCCACCAGGCACCGGGACAGGGATTACAATGAGCAGTTCTTC.

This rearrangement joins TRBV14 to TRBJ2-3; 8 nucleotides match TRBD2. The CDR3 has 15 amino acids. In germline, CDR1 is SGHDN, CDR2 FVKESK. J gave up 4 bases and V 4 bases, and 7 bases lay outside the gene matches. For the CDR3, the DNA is TGTGCCAGCAGCCGAAGCGGGAGTAGATCAGATACGCAGTATTTT. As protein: CASSRSGSRSDTQYF.

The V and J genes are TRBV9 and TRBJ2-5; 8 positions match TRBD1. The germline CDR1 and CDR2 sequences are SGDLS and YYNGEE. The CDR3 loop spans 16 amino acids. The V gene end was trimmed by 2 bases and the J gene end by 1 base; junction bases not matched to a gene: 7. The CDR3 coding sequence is TGTGCCAGCAGCGTTGGTCAGGGGGCGGGCCAAGAGACCCAGTACTTC. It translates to CASSVGQGAGQETQYF.

The DNA of the CDR3 is TGTGCCTGGATGCCCTTCGCGGGTAACTATGGCTACACCTTC. Its protein is CAWMPFAGNYGYTF. The V and J genes are TRBV30 and TRBJ1-2, with D unclear. Germline V lookup: CDR1 GTSNPN, CDR2 SVGIG (reference sequence). This CDR3 spans 14 amino acids. V was shortened by 4 bases and J by 1 base, with 13 bases between the two germline ends.

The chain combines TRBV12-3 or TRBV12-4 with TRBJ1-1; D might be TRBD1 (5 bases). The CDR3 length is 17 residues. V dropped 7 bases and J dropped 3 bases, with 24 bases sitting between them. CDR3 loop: CASTPTGDHRRDTEAFF. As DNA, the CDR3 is TGTGCCAGCACTCCAACCGGAGACCATCGCAGGGACACTGAAGCTTTCTTT.

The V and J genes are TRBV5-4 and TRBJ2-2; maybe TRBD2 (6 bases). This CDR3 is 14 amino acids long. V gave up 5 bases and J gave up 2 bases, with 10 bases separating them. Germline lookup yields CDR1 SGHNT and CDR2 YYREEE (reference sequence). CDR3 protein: CASRTAGNTGELFF. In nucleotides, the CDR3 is TGTGCCAGCAGGACGGCGGGAAACACCGGGGAGCTGTTTTTT.

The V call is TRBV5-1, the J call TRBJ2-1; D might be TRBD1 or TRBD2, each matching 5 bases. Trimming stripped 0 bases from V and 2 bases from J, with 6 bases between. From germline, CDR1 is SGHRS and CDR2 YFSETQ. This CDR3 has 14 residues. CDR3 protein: CASSLGDAYNEQFF. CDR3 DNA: TGCGCCAGCAGCTTGGGGGACGCCTACAATGAGCAGTTCTTC.